This TCR beta chain was sequenced in a study of T cell responses to AZD1222 COVID-19 vaccine. Produced via immunoSEQ multiplex PCR; TCRdb's table is partial and in-frame only. Of fewer than 120,000 clones in the sample, 94% were seen once. Germline CDR1 is MNHNY and CDR2 is SVGAGI (reference sequence). This CDR3 comprises 13 residues. V was cut by 7 bases and J by 2 bases, with 9 bases left in between. The sample in question was peripheral blood, obtained 28 days after the second AZD1222 dose. This sequence was found in an adult who received the AZD1222 COVID-19 vaccine. The V gene is TRBV6-6, the J gene TRBJ1-3; no clear D gene. CDR3: CASTLRAGNTIYF. The CDR3 DNA is TGTGCCAGCACCCTCAGAGCTGGAAACACCATATATTTT.